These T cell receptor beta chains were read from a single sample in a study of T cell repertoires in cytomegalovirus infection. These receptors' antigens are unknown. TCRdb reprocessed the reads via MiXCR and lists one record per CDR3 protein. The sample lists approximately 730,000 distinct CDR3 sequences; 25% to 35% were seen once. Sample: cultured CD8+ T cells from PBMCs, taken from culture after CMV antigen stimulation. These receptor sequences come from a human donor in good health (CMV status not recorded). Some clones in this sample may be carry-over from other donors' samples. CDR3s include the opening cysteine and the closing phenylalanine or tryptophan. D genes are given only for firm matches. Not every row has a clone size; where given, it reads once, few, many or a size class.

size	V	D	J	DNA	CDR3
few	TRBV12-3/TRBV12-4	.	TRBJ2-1	TGTGCCAGCAGTCTCCCCCGGGTAAATTCCTACAATGAGCAGTTCTTC	CASSLPRVNSYNEQFF
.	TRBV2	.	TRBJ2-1	TGTGCCAGCATTCCCTCTCCCGCAGACAACAATGAGCAGTTCTTC	CASIPSPADNNEQFF
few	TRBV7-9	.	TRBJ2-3	TGTGCCAGCAGTTATACAGGGTACCCTACGCAGTATTTT	CASSYTGYPTQYF
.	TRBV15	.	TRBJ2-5	TGTGCCACCAGCAGAGATTTTTCCCGGGGGGCGGAAGGGACCCAGTACTTC	CATSRDFSRGAEGTQYF
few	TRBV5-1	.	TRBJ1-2	TGCGCCAGCAGCTCCCGGGACGGATCTAACTATGGCTACACCTTC	CASSSRDGSNYGYTF
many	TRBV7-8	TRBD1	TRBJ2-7	TGTGCCAGCAGCTTACCCGGGACAGGCTCCTCCTACGAGCAGTACTTC	CASSLPGTGSSYEQYF
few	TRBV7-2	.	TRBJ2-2	TGTGCCAGCAGCTGGACACCCACCGGGGAGCTGTTTTTT	CASSWTPTGELFF
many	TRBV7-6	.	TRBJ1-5	TGTGCCAGCAGCGCCAGGGCTAGCAATCAGCCCCAGCATTTT	CASSARASNQPQHF
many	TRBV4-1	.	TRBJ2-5	TGCGCCAGCAGCCAAGAGTCAGGAACAGAGACCCAGTACTTC	CASSQESGTETQYF
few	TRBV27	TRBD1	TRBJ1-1	TGTGCCAGCGGCTGGGGACAGGCGAACACTGAAGCTTTCTTT	CASGWGQANTEAFF
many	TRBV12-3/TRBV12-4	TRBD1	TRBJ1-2	TGTGCCAGCAGTCCCCGGGACAGGGGGAGAATAGCTAACTATGGCTACACCTTC	CASSPRDRGRIANYGYTF
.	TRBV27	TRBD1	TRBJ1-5	TGTGCCAGCAGCCCCGGGACAGGGATTTATCAGCCCCAGCATTTT	CASSPGTGIYQPQHF
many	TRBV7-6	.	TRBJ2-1	TGTGCCAGCAGCCCTCCCGCGGTGGGCTCCTACAATGAGCAGTTCTTC	CASSPPAVGSYNEQFF
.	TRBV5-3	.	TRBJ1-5	TGTGCCAGCAGCTTGGAAGGAGCTGTATATAGCAATCAGCCCCAGCATTTT	CASSLEGAVYSNQPQHF
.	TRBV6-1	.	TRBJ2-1	TGTGCCAGCAGTGATAGCTCGGTGGTCATGAACAATGAGCAGTTCTTC	CASSDSSVVMNNEQFF
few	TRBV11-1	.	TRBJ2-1	TGTGCCAGCAGCCCCCGAGGGGAGAAGAGCTCCTACAATGAGCAGTTCTTC	CASSPRGEKSSYNEQFF
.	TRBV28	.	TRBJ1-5	TGTGCCAGCAGTCTGGTCGGGGCCAAACCCAATCAGCCCCAGCATTTT	CASSLVGAKPNQPQHF
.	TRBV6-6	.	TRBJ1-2	TGTGCCAGCCTGCTCAGGACCACTCATGGCTACACCTTC	CASLLRTTHGYTF
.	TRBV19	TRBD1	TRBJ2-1	TGTGCCAGTAGCTGGGGACAGGGTCCCTACAATGAGCAGTTCTTC	CASSWGQGPYNEQFF
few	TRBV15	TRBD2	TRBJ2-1	TGTGCCACCAGCAAAGACAGATGTGGGACTAGCGGGGGACACTGTAAGCAGTTCTTC	CATSKDRCGTSGGHCKQFF
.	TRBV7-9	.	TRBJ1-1	.	CASSFGSGVEAFF
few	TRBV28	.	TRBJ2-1	TGTGCCAGCAGTTTTTTAGGTTACAATGAGCAGTTCTTC	CASSFLGYNEQFF
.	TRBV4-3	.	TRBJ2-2	TGCGCCAGCAGCCACCTGGGACAAAACACCGGGGAGCTGTTTTTT	CASSHLGQNTGELFF
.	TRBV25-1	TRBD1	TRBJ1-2	TGTGCCGCAGCGGGACAGTACTATGGCTACACCTTC	CAAAGQYYGYTF
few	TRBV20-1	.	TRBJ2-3	TGCAGTGCTAGCAAAACTAAGGGAGGTGGGGACCCAGATACGCAGTATTTT	CSASKTKGGGDPDTQYF
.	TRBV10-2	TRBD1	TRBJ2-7	TGCGCCAGCAGTGAAAGGACAGGGGGGTACTACGAGCAGTACTTC	CASSERTGGYYEQYF
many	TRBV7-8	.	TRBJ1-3	TGTGCCAGCAGCAAAGCCCGTTCGCTCACTGGAAACACCATATATTTT	CASSKARSLTGNTIYF
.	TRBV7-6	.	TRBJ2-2	TGTGCCAGCTCCCCTACGGCGCGGGACACCGGGGAGCTGTTTTTT	CASSPTARDTGELFF